This T cell receptor (beta chain) was found in a study of identical twins. Template switching added a universal primer site; cDNA carried unique molecular identifiers. TCRdb redid the calling of the 5' RACE reads with MiXCR, one entry per CDR3 protein. The sample records around 510,000 distinct CDR3 sequences, 14% being singletons. This CDR3 comprises 13 residues. Trimming left V 4 bases short and J 2 bases short, with 10 bases between. CDR1 is SQVTM, CDR2 ANQGSEA, per germline. This clonotype was seen repeatedly, ten times or more. Its antigen is not known. Study-wide results and limits: Rather than following the same donors, the conclusions depended on cross-sectional statistical analysis. High-abundance cord blood beta clonotypes had fewer insertions; memory repertoires showed none.

These sequences were also reported in another study, on yellow fever vaccine responses in identical twins.

The genes are TRBV29-1 and TRBJ2-3; D is unclear. The sequenced material came from CD4+ T cells sorted from blood. This receptor was identified in a woman aged 18-29 years in good health. In nucleotides, the CDR3 is TGCAGCGTTGTTTGGATAAACACAGATACGCAGTATTTT. Residues: CSVVWINTDTQYF.